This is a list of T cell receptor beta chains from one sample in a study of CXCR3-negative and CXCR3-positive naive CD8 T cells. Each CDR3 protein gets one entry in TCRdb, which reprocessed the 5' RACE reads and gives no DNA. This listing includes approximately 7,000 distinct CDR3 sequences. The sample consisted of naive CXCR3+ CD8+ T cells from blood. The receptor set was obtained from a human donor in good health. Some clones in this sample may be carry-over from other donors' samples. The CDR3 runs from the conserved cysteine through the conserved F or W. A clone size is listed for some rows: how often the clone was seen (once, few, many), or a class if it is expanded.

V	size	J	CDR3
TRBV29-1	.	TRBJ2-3	CSADGGPPSTDTQYF
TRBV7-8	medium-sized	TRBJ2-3	CASSFPPGTSRSDTQYF
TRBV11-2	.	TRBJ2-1	CASTRAVSYNEQFF
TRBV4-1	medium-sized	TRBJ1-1	CASSQEVLNTEAFF
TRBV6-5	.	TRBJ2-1	CASSPLGANEQFF
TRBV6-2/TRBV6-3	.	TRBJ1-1	CASSYSAEAGTEAFF
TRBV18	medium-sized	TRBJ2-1	CASSQGTGAYNEQFF
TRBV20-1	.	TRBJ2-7	CSAIDPRGTPYYEQYF
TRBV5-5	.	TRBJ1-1	CASSWGTEAFF
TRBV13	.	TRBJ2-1	CASSLVSLYNEQFF
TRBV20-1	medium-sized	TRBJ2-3	CSARDSFRGSTDTQYF
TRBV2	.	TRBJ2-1	CASSDWGGLYNEQFF
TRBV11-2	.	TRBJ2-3	CASSFLSVFDRSDTQYF
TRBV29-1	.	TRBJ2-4	CSVKVVNIQYF
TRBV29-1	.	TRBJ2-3	CSPVSAGLAGIGTQYF
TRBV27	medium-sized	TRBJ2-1	CASSLQGWAYNEQFF
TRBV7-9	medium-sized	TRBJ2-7	CASSLTRGDNEQYF
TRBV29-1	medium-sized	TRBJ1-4	CSVRDRGHGEKLFF
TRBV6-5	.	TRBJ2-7	CASSPADSYEQYF
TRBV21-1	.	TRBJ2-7	CASSKAGTGTYEQYF
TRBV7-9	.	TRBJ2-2	CAGGGNTGELFF
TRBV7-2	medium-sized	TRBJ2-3	CASSLWSGWGADTQYF
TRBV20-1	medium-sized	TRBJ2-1	CSARDLRSYNEQFF
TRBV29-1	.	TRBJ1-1	CSVYRGGTTEAFF
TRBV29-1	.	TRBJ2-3	CSAPARLRADTQYF
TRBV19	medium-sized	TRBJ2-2	CASARGENTGELFF
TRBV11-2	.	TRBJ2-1	CASSSTKDLNEQFF
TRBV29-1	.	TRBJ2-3	CSVVGPTRTSGDTQYF
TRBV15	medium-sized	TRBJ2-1	CATSTTSVSYNEQFF
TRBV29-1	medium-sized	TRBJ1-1	CSAAMNTEAFF
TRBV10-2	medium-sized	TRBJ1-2	CASSEQGNGYTF
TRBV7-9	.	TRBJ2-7	CASSLPGQGIDEQYF
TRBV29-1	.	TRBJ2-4	CSVAGTSGAEAKNIQYF
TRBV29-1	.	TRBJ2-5	CSVIGSSPAQYF
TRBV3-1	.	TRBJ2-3	CASSQDMGRNTDTQYF